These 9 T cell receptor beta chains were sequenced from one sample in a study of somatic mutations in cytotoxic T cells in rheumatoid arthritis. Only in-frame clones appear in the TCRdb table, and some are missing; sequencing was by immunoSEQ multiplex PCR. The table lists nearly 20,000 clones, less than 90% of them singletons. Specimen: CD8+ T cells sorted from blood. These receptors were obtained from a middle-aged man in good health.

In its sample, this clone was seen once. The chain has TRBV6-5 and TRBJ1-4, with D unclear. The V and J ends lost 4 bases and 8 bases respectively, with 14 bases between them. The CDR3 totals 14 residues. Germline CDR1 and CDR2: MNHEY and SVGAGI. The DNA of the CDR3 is TGTGCCAGCAGTTTACTTTTGGGTGAAGAAAAACTGTTTTTT. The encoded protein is CASSLLLGEEKLFF.

In DNA, the CDR3 is TGTGCCAGCAATGATGAGACAGGGAAAAACATTCAGTACTTC. It yields the protein CASNDETGKNIQYF. The J gene is TRBJ2-4, the V gene TRBV16, with TRBD1 identical over 7 bases. Trimming removed 7 bases from V and 4 bases from J; junction bases left unmatched: 7. The CDR3 spans 14 residues. Germline values: CDR1 KGHSY, CDR2 FQNENV.

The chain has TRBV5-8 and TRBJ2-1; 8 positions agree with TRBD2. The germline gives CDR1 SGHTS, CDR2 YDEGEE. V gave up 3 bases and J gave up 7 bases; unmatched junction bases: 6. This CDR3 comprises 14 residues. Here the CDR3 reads CASSSGLAANEQFF. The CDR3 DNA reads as TGTGCCAGCAGCTCTGGACTAGCTGCTAATGAGCAGTTCTTC.

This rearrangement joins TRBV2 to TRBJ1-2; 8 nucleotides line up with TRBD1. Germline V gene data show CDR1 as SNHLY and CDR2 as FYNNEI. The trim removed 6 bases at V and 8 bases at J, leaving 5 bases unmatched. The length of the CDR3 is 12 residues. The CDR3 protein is CASSRTGMGYTF. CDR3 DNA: TGTGCCAGCAGCAGGACAGGGATGGGCTACACCTTC.

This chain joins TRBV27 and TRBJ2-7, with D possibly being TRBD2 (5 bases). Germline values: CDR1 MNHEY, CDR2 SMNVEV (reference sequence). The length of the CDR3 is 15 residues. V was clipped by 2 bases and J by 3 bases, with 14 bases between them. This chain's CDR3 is CASSLLPHRGYEQYF. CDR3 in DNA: TGTGCCAGCAGTTTACTCCCCCACCGGGGCTACGAGCAGTACTTC.

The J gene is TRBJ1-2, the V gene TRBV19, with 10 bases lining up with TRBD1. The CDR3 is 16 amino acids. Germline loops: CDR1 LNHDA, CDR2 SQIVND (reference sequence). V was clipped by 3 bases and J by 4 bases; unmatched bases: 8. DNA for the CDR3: TGTGCCAGTAGTATTCCGGGACAGGGGTCGGTCTATGGCTACACCTTC. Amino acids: CASSIPGQGSVYGYTF.

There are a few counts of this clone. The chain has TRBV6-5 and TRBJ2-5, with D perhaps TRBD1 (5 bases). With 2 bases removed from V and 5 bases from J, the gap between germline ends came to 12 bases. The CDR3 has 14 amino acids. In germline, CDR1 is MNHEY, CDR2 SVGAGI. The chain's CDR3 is CASSYGQGMETQYF. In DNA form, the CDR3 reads TGTGCCAGCAGTTACGGGCAGGGAATGGAGACCCAGTACTTC.

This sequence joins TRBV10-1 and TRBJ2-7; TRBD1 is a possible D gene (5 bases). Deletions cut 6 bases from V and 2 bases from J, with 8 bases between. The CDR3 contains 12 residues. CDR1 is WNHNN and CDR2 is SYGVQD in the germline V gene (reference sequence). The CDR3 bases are TGCGCCAGCAGCGACAGCGCCTACGAGCAGTACTTC. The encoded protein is CASSDSAYEQYF.

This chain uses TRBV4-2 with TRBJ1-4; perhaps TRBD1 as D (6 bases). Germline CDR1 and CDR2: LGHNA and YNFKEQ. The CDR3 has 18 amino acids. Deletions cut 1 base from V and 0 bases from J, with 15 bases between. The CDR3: CASSQVVKRDTTNEKLFF. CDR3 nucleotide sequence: TGTGCCAGCAGCCAAGTTGTAAAAAGGGACACAACTAATGAAAAACTGTTTTTT.